The rows below give T cell receptor beta chains drawn from one sample of a study of shared clonotypes between healthy human individuals. Profiled with immunoSEQ multiplex PCR; TCRdb holds only in-frame clones, not every one. Found here are fewer than 1 million clones, approximately 97% of them singletons; the top ten hold less than 0.3%. The specimen sequenced was naive CD8+ T cells sorted from blood. These receptors all stem from a man aged 25 to 40 in good health. Each CDR3 is given with its conserved first and last residue. Each record gives: J gene, CDR3 length, V gene, clone size, CDR3 protein. Clone size is shown for a subset of rows, as once, few, many or a class of expanded clone.

TRBJ1-5 17 TRBV5-5 NA CASSSFPGQESNQPQHF
TRBJ2-7 13 TRBV28 NA CASSFDFGYEQYF
TRBJ2-2 13 TRBV7-9 NA CASSAIRKEELFF
TRBJ1-1 15 TRBV4-1 NA CASSQGHTGGTEAFF
TRBJ1-4 15 TRBV9 NA CASSVREIMGEKLFF
TRBJ2-7 15 TRBV5-4 NA CASSLAPGLLNEQYF
TRBJ2-4 18 TRBV29-1 NA CSVEDQGTSGRAGNIQYF
TRBJ2-7 17 TRBV5-1 NA CASSSGTSGSNLYEQYF
TRBJ2-5 15 TRBV28 NA CASRPGTGYFETQYF
TRBJ2-7 12 TRBV30 NA CAWSVLGYEQYF
TRBJ2-7 13 TRBV7-2 NA CASSLGTHYEQYF
TRBJ2-7 17 TRBV7-8 NA CASSLEASAGFSYEQYF
TRBJ2-4 16 TRBV5-4 NA CASSGGQGFAKNIQYF
TRBJ2-7 15 TRBV9 NA CASSVGTSEGYEQYF
TRBJ2-1 15 TRBV10-3 NA CAISDRDRGMNEQFF
TRBJ2-1 15 TRBV11-2 NA CASSLKGSSYNEQFF
TRBJ2-7 13 TRBV7-9 NA CASSLDNYLEQYF
TRBJ2-7 15 TRBV7-2 NA CASSPTGLSNYEQYF
TRBJ2-7 16 TRBV27 NA CASSPNGGLAGEREYF
TRBJ2-2 15 TRBV12-5 NA CASAPRAENTGELFF
TRBJ2-7 14 TRBV14 NA CASSQEHTSYEQYF
TRBJ1-1 13 TRBV9 NA CASRETLNTEAFF
TRBJ2-1 15 TRBV5-1 NA CASSLTTGGFGEQFF
TRBJ2-7 15 TRBV9 once CASSVELDRDYEQYF
TRBJ2-1 13 TRBV27 NA CASSLKGDNEQFF
TRBJ1-2 15 TRBV6-5 NA CASSPGTGGDYGYTF
TRBJ1-3 15 TRBV10-2 NA CASSDSPGPGNTIYF
TRBJ2-2 13 TRBV10-1 NA CASRPGGTGELFF
TRBJ1-1 13 TRBV27 NA CASRAGANTEAFF
TRBJ2-3 16 TRBV7-2 NA CASSDDQAGRTDTQYF
TRBJ2-2 15 TRBV27 NA CASSPGQGGPGELFF
TRBJ2-1 14 TRBV9 NA CASSVEVSYNEQFF
TRBJ2-3 11 TRBV25-1 once CASQKLGAQYF
TRBJ2-5 16 TRBV28 NA CASSLRARGLQETQYF
TRBJ2-7 17 TRBV5-6 NA CASSLDLSGSGTYEQYF
TRBJ1-5 14 TRBV27 NA CASSLAGGNQPQHF
TRBJ2-7 17 TRBV10-2 NA CASSGFNKESPYYEQYF
TRBJ2-5 13 TRBV2 NA CASSGANEETQYF